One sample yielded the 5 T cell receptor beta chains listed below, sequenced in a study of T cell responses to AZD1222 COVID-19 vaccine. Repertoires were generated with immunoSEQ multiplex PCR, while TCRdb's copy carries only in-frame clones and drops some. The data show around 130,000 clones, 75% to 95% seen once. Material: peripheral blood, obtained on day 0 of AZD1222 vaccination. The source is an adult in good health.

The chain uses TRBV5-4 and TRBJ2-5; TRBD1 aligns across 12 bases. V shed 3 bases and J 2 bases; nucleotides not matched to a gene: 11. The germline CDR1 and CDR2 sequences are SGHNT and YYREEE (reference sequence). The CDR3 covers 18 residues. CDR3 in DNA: TGTGCCAGCAGCTCGGGACAGGGGGCGCCGATAGGACAAGAGACCCAGTACTTC. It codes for CASSSGQGAPIGQETQYF.

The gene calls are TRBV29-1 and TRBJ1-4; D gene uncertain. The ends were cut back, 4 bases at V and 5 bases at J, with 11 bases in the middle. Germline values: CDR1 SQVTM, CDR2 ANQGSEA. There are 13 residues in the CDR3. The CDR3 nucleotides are TGCAGCGTTGTAGGACCGTACAATGAAAAACTGTTTTTT. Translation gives CSVVGPYNEKLFF.

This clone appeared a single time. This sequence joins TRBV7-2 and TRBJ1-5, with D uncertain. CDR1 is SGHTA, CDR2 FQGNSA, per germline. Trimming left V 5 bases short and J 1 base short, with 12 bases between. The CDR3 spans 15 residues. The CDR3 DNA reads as TGTGCCAGCAGCCCCCCCGGCCTAAGCAATCAGCCCCAGCATTTT. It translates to CASSPPGLSNQPQHF.

The CDR3 protein is CASSFQTGSTGELFF. CDR3 nucleotide sequence: TGCGCCAGCAGCTTTCAGACAGGGTCCACCGGGGAGCTGTTTTTT. V gene TRBV5-1 combines with J gene TRBJ2-2; 7 bases are shared with TRBD1. This CDR3 is built from 15 residues. The V and J ends lost 2 bases and 4 bases, in that order; junction bases with no gene match: 5. Per the germline V gene, CDR1 is SGHRS and CDR2 is YFSETQ.

CDR3 nucleotides: TGCGCCAGCAGCGGCACCACAACAGATACGCAGTATTTT. Its protein product is CASSGTTTDTQYF. The chain links TRBV5-1 to TRBJ2-3, with no clear D. In germline, CDR1 is SGHRS, CDR2 YFSETQ. CDR3 length equals 13 residues. V was pared by 4 bases and J by 3 bases, with 9 bases between.